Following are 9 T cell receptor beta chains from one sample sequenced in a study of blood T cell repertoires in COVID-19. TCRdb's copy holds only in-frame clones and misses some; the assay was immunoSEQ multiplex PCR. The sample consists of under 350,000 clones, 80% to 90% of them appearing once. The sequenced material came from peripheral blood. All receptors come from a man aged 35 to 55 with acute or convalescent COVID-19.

For the CDR3, the DNA is TGTGCCAGCAGTACTCTCTCGGGGTTGCAGTTCTTC. Protein sequence: CASSTLSGLQFF. This sequence joins TRBV12-3 or TRBV12-4 and TRBJ2-1; tentative D call: TRBD2 (5 bases). The CDR3 sequence is 12 residues long. Trimming pared 5 bases from V and 12 bases from J, leaving 14 bases between.

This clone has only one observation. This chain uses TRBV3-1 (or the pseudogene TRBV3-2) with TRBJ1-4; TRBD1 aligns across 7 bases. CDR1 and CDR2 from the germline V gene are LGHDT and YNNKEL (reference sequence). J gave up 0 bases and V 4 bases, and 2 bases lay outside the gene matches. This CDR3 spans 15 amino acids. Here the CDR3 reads CASSLGTATNEKLFF. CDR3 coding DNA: TGTGCCAGCAGCCTCGGGACAGCAACTAATGAAAAACTGTTTTTT.

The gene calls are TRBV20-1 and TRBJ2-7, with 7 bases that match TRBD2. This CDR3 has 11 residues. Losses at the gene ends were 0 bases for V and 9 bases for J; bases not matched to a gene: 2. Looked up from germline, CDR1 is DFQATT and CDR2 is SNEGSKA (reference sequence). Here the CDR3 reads CSARDPGGQYF. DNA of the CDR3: TGCAGTGCTAGAGATCCGGGGGGGCAGTACTTC.

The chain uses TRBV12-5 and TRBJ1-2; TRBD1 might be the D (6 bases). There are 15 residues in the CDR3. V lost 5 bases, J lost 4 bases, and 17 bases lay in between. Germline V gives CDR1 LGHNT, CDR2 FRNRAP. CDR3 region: CASGPPGQRVYGYTF. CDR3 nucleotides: TGTGCTAGTGGTCCTCCCGGACAGCGAGTCTATGGCTACACCTTC.

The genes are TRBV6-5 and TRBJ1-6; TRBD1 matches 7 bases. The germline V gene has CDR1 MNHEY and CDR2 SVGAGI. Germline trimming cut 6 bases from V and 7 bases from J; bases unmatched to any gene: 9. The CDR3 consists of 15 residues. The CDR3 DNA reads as TGTGCCAGCAGGACTGGGACAGCTCCGAATTCACCCCTCCACTTT. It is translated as CASRTGTAPNSPLHF.

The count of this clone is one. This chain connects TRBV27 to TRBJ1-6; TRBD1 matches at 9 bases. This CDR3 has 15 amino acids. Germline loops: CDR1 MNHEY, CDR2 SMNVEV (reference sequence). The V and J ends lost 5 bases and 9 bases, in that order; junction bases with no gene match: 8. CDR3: CASSIWTGETSPLHF. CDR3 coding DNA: TGTGCCAGCAGTATCTGGACAGGGGAGACTTCACCCCTCCACTTT.

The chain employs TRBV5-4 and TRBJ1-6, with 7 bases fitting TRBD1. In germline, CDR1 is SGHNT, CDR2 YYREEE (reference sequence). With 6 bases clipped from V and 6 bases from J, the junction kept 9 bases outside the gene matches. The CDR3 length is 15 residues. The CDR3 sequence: CASTLGDSLNSPLHF. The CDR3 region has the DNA TGTGCCAGCACCCTAGGGGACAGCCTTAATTCACCCCTCCACTTT.

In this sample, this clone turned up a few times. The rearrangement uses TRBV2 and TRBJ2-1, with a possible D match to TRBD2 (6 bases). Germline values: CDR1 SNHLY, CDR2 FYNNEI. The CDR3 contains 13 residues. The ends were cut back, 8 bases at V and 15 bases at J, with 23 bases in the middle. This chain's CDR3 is CASGSSGTPRGFF. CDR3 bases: TGTGCCAGCGGTAGCTCCGGGACCCCGCGGGGGTTCTTC.

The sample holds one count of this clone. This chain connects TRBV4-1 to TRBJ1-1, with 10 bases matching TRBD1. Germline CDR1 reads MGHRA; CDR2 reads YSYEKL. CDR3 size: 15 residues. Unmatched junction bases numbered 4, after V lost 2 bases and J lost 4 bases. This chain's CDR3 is CASSQSWTGGTEAFF. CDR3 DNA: TGCGCCAGCAGCCAATCCTGGACAGGGGGCACTGAAGCTTTCTTT.